A selection of T cell receptor beta chains follows, all from one sample in a study of CD8+CD57+ T cells in acquired aplastic anemia. TCRdb ran MiXCR on the reads and lists one entry per CDR3 protein. The data hold about 200,000 distinct CDR3 sequences, with roughly 33% observed a single time. Sample: sorted CD4+, CD8+, or CD8+CD57+ T cells (not recorded which) from PBMCs. The receptors here all came from a human donor in good health, serving as a control. The CDR3 runs from the conserved cysteine through the conserved F or W. The D gene is left open where the match is weak. Part of the rows lack a size; the others show once, few, many or a class for expanded clones.

J,D,size,V,DNA,CDR3
TRBJ2-1,-,many,TRBV7-9,TGTGCCAGCAAACCGGGGTACAATGAGCAGTTCTTC,CASKPGYNEQFF
TRBJ2-1,-,-,TRBV6-1,TGTGCCAGCAGTGCTAGAGATGCAGGGAGCTCCTACAATGAGCAGTTCTTC,CASSARDAGSSYNEQFF
TRBJ2-2,TRBD2,-,TRBV5-5,TGTGCCAGCAGCGGGCTTGCGGGAGTTACCGGGGAGCTGTTTTTT,CASSGLAGVTGELFF
TRBJ1-3,TRBD1,many,TRBV7-9,TGTGCCAGCAGCTTAGAGCAGGGGGCCAACACCATATATTTT,CASSLEQGANTIYF
TRBJ2-1,TRBD2,once,TRBV5-4,TGTGCCAGCAGCTTGGCCGGGACTAGCGCGTACAATGAGCAGTTCTTC,CASSLAGTSAYNEQFF
TRBJ2-1,-,once,TRBV3-1,TGTGCCAGCAGTCGTATAGATTTGGGCAGCTACAATGAGCAGTTCTTC,CASSRIDLGSYNEQFF
TRBJ2-7,TRBD2,once,TRBV7-3,TGTGCCAGCAGCTTAAACGGGGCGGGGGGGCAGTACTTC,CASSLNGAGGQYF
TRBJ2-7,-,-,TRBV12-3/TRBV12-4,TGTGCCAGCAGTTTAGCCAAGGGACTCCAACTAAATACCTACGAGCAGTACTTC,CASSLAKGLQLNTYEQYF
TRBJ1-2,-,many,TRBV9,TGTGCCAGCAGCTTGCTTCCGGGCGATGATTATGGCTACACCTTC,CASSLLPGDDYGYTF
TRBJ2-3,-,many,TRBV19,TGTGCCAGTAGTTACAGCACAGATACGCAGTATTTT,CASSYSTDTQYF
TRBJ1-6,-,-,TRBV15,TGTGCCACCAGCAGAGATGTTGCATCACCCCTCCACTTT,CATSRDVASPLHF
TRBJ1-2,-,few,TRBV9,TGTGCCAGCAGCGTAGGGGACGGAACGAGAAGGGGCTATGGCTACACCTTC,CASSVGDGTRRGYGYTF
TRBJ1-3,-,-,TRBV30,TGTGCCTGGAGGGAAACAGTCTCCTCTGGAAACACCATATATTTT,CAWRETVSSGNTIYF
TRBJ2-7,TRBD1,-,TRBV29-1,TGCAGCGCGAGGGAGGGACAGGGGGCCTACGAGCAGTACTTC,CSAREGQGAYEQYF
TRBJ1-6,-,few,TRBV4-1,TGCGCCAGCAGCCAGGGGGACCGGGACGGAGCCTATAATTCACCCCTCCACTTT,CASSQGDRDGAYNSPLHF
TRBJ1-3,TRBD1,-,TRBV19,TGTGCCAGTAGGATACAGGGGAAGGGAAACACCATATATTTT,CASRIQGKGNTIYF
TRBJ2-7,TRBD2,-,TRBV4-2,TGTGCCAGCAGCACCGGGACTAGCGGTTTTACCTTCTTCTACGAGCAGTACTTC,CASSTGTSGFTFFYEQYF
TRBJ2-2,-,-,TRBV2,TGTGCCAGCACCAGGGGGGGTTGGGCCGGGGAGCTGTTTTTT,CASTRGGWAGELFF
TRBJ2-3,-,-,TRBV4-1,TGCGCCAGCAGCCTGGGAGGACGGGGATTCACAGATACGCAGTATTTT,CASSLGGRGFTDTQYF
TRBJ1-1,-,-,TRBV4-1,TGCGCCAGCAGCCGGGACGTCTCCGGGGAATCCGCTGAAGCTTTCTTT,CASSRDVSGESAEAFF
TRBJ2-3,-,few,TRBV30,TGTGCCTGGAGTGTACTCGTCAGGACCACAGATACGCAGTATTTT,CAWSVLVRTTDTQYF
TRBJ2-3,TRBD2,many,TRBV20-1,TGCAGTAAGGGCCGGCTAGCGGCTAGCACAGATACGCAGTATTTT,CSKGRLAASTDTQYF
TRBJ2-2,-,few,TRBV4-1,TGCGCCAGCAGCCAAGATTGGGTAGCAGGGACCGGGGAGCTGTTTTTT,CASSQDWVAGTGELFF
TRBJ2-3,TRBD2,-,TRBV19,TGTGCCAGTAGTCTCGGGACTAGGCGCTTGGGCGCGGGCGCAGATACGCAGTATTTT,CASSLGTRRLGAGADTQYF
TRBJ2-3,-,few,TRBV6-1,TGTGCCAGCAGTAAATCCAGCAGGACAGCATCCTGGGGAGATACGCAGTATTTT,CASSKSSRTASWGDTQYF
TRBJ2-5,-,-,TRBV7-3,TGTGCCAGCAGCCCCAAGAGCGCAGAGACCCGGTACTTC,CASSPKSAETRYF
TRBJ2-4,TRBD2,-,TRBV20-1,TGCAGTGCTAGAGGGCCTGGGCGGGAGGGCACGAACATTCAGTACTTC,CSARGPGREGTNIQYF
TRBJ2-1,-,few,TRBV6-2/TRBV6-3,TGTGCCAGCAGTTACTCGCGATATATCAATGAGCAGTTCTTC,CASSYSRYINEQFF
TRBJ2-1,TRBD2,-,TRBV20-1,TGCAGTGCTCGTACGCGGGAGCCCAGCTCCTACAATGAGCAGTTCTTC,CSARTREPSSYNEQFF
TRBJ2-3,-,many,TRBV10-3,TGTGCCATCGCGAGGTTGGCAGATACGCAGTATTTT,CAIARLADTQYF
TRBJ1-1,TRBD1,few,TRBV12-3/TRBV12-4,TGTGCCAGCAGTTTCTACAGGGGAGGATTGGCTTTCTTT,CASSFYRGGLAFF